The 9 T cell receptor beta chains given below trace back to one sample, sequenced in a study of shared clonotypes between healthy human individuals. It was CD45RO-negative cells, positively selected for CCR7, that made up naive CD8 cells, with terminally differentiated effector memory CD45RA+ cells excluded. Sequencing used immunoSEQ multiplex PCR; TCRdb keeps in-frame clones, though not all of them. The data contain 550,000 to 750,000 clones, about 95% of them singletons. Sequencing was carried out using naive CD8+ T cells sorted from blood. These receptors all come from a woman aged 25 to 39 in good health.

The chain recombines TRBV27 with TRBJ2-7; D may be TRBD1 or TRBD2 (5 bases each). CDR3 length: 16 amino acids. Germline V lookup: CDR1 MNHEY, CDR2 SMNVEV (reference sequence). V was pared by 3 bases and J by 2 bases, with 17 bases between. This CDR3 reads CASSFIAGTAPYEQYF. As DNA, the CDR3 is TGTGCCAGCAGTTTTATAGCCGGGACGGCCCCCTACGAGCAGTACTTC.

The rearrangement joins TRBV11-2 to TRBJ2-1; 9 bases are a match to TRBD2. Germline V gene lookup returns CDR1 SGHAT and CDR2 FQNNGV. CDR3 length equals 14 residues. The trim removed 5 bases at V and 8 bases at J, leaving 7 bases unmatched. The CDR3 protein is CASSPEGGRDEQFF. As DNA, the CDR3 is TGTGCCAGCAGCCCCGAGGGCGGGAGGGATGAGCAGTTCTTC.

This sequence joins TRBV28 and TRBJ1-2; D is possibly TRBD1 (6 bases). The CDR3 is made up of 14 amino acids. CDR1 and CDR2 (germline): MDHEN, SYDVKM. The germline V and J ends were trimmed by 3 bases and 3 bases, with 11 bases remaining between them. The chain's CDR3 is CASSLFPGDYGYTF. CDR3 nucleotides: TGTGCCAGCAGTTTGTTTCCAGGGGACTATGGCTACACCTTC.

The rearrangement links TRBV7-6 to TRBJ2-7, with TRBD1 matching 10 bases. The CDR3 runs 16 residues. CDR1 is SGHVS and CDR2 is FNYEAQ in the germline V gene. J was trimmed by 3 bases and V by 1 base; bases with no gene match: 6. CDR3 region: CASSLGDRGLYYEQYF. The CDR3 coding sequence is TGTGCCAGCAGCTTAGGGGACAGGGGATTATACTACGAGCAGTACTTC. Filled out from reference TRBV7-6 and TRBJ2-7, the complete variable domain reads GAGVSQSPRYKVTKRGQDVALRCDPISGHVSLYWYRQALGQGPEFLTYFNYEAQQDKSGLPNDRFSAERPEGSISTLTIQRTEQRDSAMYRCASSLGDRGLYYEQYFGPGTRLTVT.

The chain combines TRBV10-3 with TRBJ2-7, with 8 bases aligning to TRBD1. Trimming cost V 6 bases and J 5 bases; bases outside gene matches: 6. This CDR3 comprises 13 residues. Germline CDR1 and CDR2: ENHRY and SYGVKD. The CDR3 DNA follows: TGTGCCATCAGGGAAGGACAGGGTAACGAGCAGTACTTC. This gives the protein CAIREGQGNEQYF.

This clone appeared once. This chain joins TRBV7-2 and TRBJ1-1; 7 bases agree with TRBD1. This CDR3 spans 15 amino acids. The ends lost 4 bases at V and 5 bases at J; junction bases unmatched: 10. Germline V gene sequence: CDR1 SGHTA, CDR2 FQGNSA. CDR3 nucleotide sequence: TGTGCCAGCAGCTCATCCTGGACAGGTTTTACTGAAGCTTTCTTT. This codes for CASSSSWTGFTEAFF.

The J gene is TRBJ1-5, the V gene TRBV28; D not certain. Looked up from germline, CDR1 is MDHEN and CDR2 is SYDVKM. This CDR3 comprises 14 residues. V gave up 6 bases and J gave up 0 bases, with 9 bases separating them. The CDR3 nucleotides are TGTGCCAGCAGGGTCAGTGGTAGCAATCAGCCCCAGCATTTT. Its protein product is CASRVSGSNQPQHF.

The DNA of the CDR3 is TGTGCCAGCAGCTTAGCTCGGGAGCAGTTCTTC. This gives the protein CASSLAREQFF. The genes are TRBV11-3 and TRBJ2-1; D is undetermined. Trimming removed 1 base from V and 10 bases from J, with 5 bases in between. In germline, CDR1 is SGHNT, CDR2 YENEEA. The CDR3 totals 11 residues.

The rearrangement joins TRBV27 to TRBJ2-1; 9 bases agree with TRBD2. CDR1 and CDR2 (germline): MNHEY, SMNVEV (reference sequence). The CDR3 contains 16 residues. V shed 0 bases and J 8 bases; nucleotides not matched to a gene: 8. The CDR3 loop is CASSLSTGSGSHEQFF. CDR3 sequence (DNA): TGTGCCAGCAGTTTATCGACGGGTAGCGGGAGCCATGAGCAGTTCTTC.